Listed here is a single TCR beta chain. Its specificity is unknown. The data were obtained in a study of T cell repertoires in aging, cancer and after chemotherapy. The template was genomic DNA from peripheral blood, not RNA. General study results and limits: These repertoire data do not allow conclusions about immunological memory after chemotherapy. Compared with age-matched healthy donors, untreated hematological or solid cancer patients showed higher blood TCR clonality.

V was clipped by 7 bases and J by 6 bases; unmatched bases: 10. CDR1 MNHEY and CDR2 SVGEGT come from the germline V gene. The CDR3 covers 15 residues. TRB rearrangements spanning V, D and J were amplified using mixed TRB-A/B primers. TCRdb recomputed calls from the multiplex PCR reads with MiXCR, one row per CDR3 protein. The sample holds about 10,000 distinct CDR3 sequences, 30% to 40% seen once. The chain employs TRBV6-2 or TRBV6-3 and TRBJ2-1; 9 nucleotides match TRBD2. The receptor was isolated from a human donor in good health. Sequenced input: blood. The CDR3 sequence is CASTPGLAGFNEQFF. CDR3 coding DNA: TGTGCCAGCACTCCCGGGCTAGCGGGGTTCAATGAGCAGTTCTTC.